This T cell receptor (beta chain) appears in the sequencing data of a study of cytomegalovirus exposure and HLA in healthy donors. For the study at large: In an earlier analysis, almost 120 million unique TCR beta sequences were found from some 180 million T cells. In terms of ancestry, the Caucasian-associated cluster contained 75% to 85% of the roughly 360 genotyped donors.

60 Vbeta and 13 Jbeta primers were used in PCR. Profiled with immunoSEQ multiplex PCR; TCRdb holds only in-frame clones, not every one. The listing records 150,000 to 200,000 clones. This CDR3 has 17 amino acids. Germline-derived CDR1 and CDR2 are SGHRS and YFSETQ. Sequenced: PBMCs. This sequence joins TRBV5-1 and TRBJ2-5; weak D call: TRBD1 (5 bases). The J call may be incorrect, as the DNA end agrees better with TRBJ2-7. The source is a man aged 25-45 years in good health and CMV-seronegative. The CDR3 DNA sequence: TGCGCCAGCAGCTCGCTAATGACGACAGCACTATCCTACGAGCAGTACTTC. Its protein product is CASSSLMTTALSYEQYF.